Below, 13 T cell receptor beta chains from the same sample are listed, as sequenced in a study of low-dose radiotherapy and immunotherapy resistance in tumors. First-strand cDNA relied on TRAV- and TRBV-specific primers spanning alpha and beta chains. TCR amplification involved 20 PCR cycles with a constant-region primer and V-primer adapter. Via MiXCR, TCRdb re-called the reads, giving one row per CDR3 protein. There are roughly 19,000 distinct CDR3 sequences in the sample; around 67% occur only once, and roughly 10% lies in the top ten. The receptors were gathered from a human donor with advanced metastatic prostate, ovarian, gallbladder or colorectal cancer (not recorded which). This table probably holds off-target reads from a library built for another chain.

The chain has TRBV20-1 and TRBJ1-2, with no clear D. CDR3 length equals 14 residues. The germline V gene encodes CDR1 DFQATT and CDR2 SNEGSKA (reference sequence). The V gene lost 3 bases and the J gene lost 2 bases, with 13 bases spanning the gap. CDR3 protein: CSASKIGLNYGYTF. For the CDR3, the DNA is TGCAGTGCTAGCAAGATAGGGCTAAACTATGGCTACACCTTC.

With regard to this clonotype: An end of the junction differs from the germline gene, which may be a read error. J is TRBJ2-7 and V is TRBV5-1; D is unclear. The CDR3 runs to 14 residues. The V gene's germline CDR1 is SGHRS and CDR2 YFSETQ. The CDR3 DNA is TGCGCCAGCAGCTTGGACTTGACCTCCTCCGAGCAGTACTTC. This encodes CASSLDLTSSEQYF.

J is TRBJ2-3 and V is TRBV6-2 or TRBV6-3; 14 positions agree with TRBD2. The CDR3 is 16 amino acids. Germline loops: CDR1 MNHEY, CDR2 SVGEGT. V shed 3 bases and J 9 bases; nucleotides not matched to a gene: 8. The chain's CDR3 is CASSYWTSGGFRTQYF. In DNA form, the CDR3 reads TGTGCCAGCAGTTATTGGACTAGCGGGGGGTTCAGGACGCAGTATTTT.

The CDR3, as DNA: TGTGCCATCAGTGGGGGACTAGCGGGAGGCCGAGAGCAGTTCTTC. This sequence encodes CAISGGLAGGREQFF. The chain recombines TRBV10-3 with TRBJ2-1; 15 bases are a match to TRBD2. Trimming cost V 4 bases and J 10 bases; bases outside gene matches: 5. The CDR3 extends over 15 amino acids. Germline V lookup: CDR1 ENHRY, CDR2 SYGVKD.

In this sample, this clonotype turned up a few times. This chain connects TRBV5-1 to TRBJ1-2, with D perhaps TRBD1 (5 bases). V was pared by 5 bases and J by 2 bases, with 13 bases between. The CDR3 has 14 residues. The germline V gene has CDR1 SGHRS and CDR2 YFSETQ. The CDR3: CASRDDGANYGYTF. In nucleotides, the CDR3 is TGCGCCAGCAGGGACGACGGGGCGAACTATGGCTACACCTTC.

V gene TRBV19 combines with J gene TRBJ1-2; D ambiguous. The V end lost 5 bases, the J end lost 4 bases, and 17 bases lay between the germline ends. Germline V gene lookup returns CDR1 LNHDA and CDR2 SQIVND (reference sequence). The CDR3 covers 15 residues. CDR3 region: CASSPVRRASYGYTF. CDR3 in DNA: TGTGCCAGTAGTCCAGTTAGACGGGCTAGCTATGGCTACACCTTC.

The rearrangement uses TRBV3-1 and TRBJ2-2, with D perhaps matching TRBD1 (5 bases). V was trimmed by 0 bases and J by 7 bases, leaving 27 bases between them. CDR1 is LGHDT and CDR2 is YNNKEL in the germline V gene (reference sequence). This CDR3 comprises 20 residues. The CDR3, as DNA: TGTGCCAGCAGCCAAGATTGGAATGGAAGGTACAGGTGGAGTGGCGGGGAGCTGTTTTTT. It codes for CASSQDWNGRYRWSGGELFF. Complete variable domain (other parts from reference TRBV3-1 and TRBJ2-2): DTAVSQTPKYLVTQMGNDKSIKCEQNLGHDTMYWYKQDSKKFLKIMFSYNNKELIINETVPNRFSPKSPDKAHLNLHINSLELGDSAVYFCASSQDWNGRYRWSGGELFFGEGSRLTVL.

This chain connects TRBV6-2 or TRBV6-3 to TRBJ2-2; tentative D call: TRBD2 (5 bases). Germline-derived CDR1 and CDR2 are MNHEY and SVGEGT. The CDR3 runs to 14 residues. V dropped 5 bases and J dropped 6 bases, with 13 bases sitting between them. CDR3 in amino acids: CASSEGSFSGELFF. The DNA of the CDR3 is TGTGCCAGCAGTGAGGGTAGTTTTTCCGGGGAGCTGTTTTTT.

V is TRBV28 and J is TRBJ2-3, with D perhaps being TRBD1 or TRBD2 (6 bases each). The CDR3 runs 16 residues. The germline gives CDR1 MDHEN, CDR2 SYDVKM. V lost 2 bases, J lost 5 bases, and 17 bases lay in between. The CDR3, as DNA: TGTGCCAGCAGTTTAGGTTTGAGGGGGGCGAGAGATACGCAGTATTTT. It codes for CASSLGLRGARDTQYF.

The table lists this clonotype with a few counts. The V call is TRBV28, the J call TRBJ2-3, with 8 bases lining up with TRBD2. The CDR3 loop spans 17 amino acids. Trimming took 5 bases from V and 0 from J; bases not matched to a gene: 10. Germline V lookup: CDR1 MDHEN, CDR2 SYDVKM. The CDR3 bases are TGTGCCAGCAGTCTGGGCTTAGCGGGGACTAGCACAGATACGCAGTATTTT. The encoded protein is CASSLGLAGTSTDTQYF. The variable domain in full, completed from reference TRBV28 and TRBJ2-3, reads DVKVTQSSRYLVKRTGEKVFLECVQDMDHENMFWYRQDPGLGLRLIYFSYDVKMKEKGDIPEGYSVSREKKERFSLILESASTNQTSMYLCASSLGLAGTSTDTQYFGPGTRLTVL.

There are a few counts of this clonotype. The chain recombines TRBV27 with TRBJ1-1; D is ambiguous. The CDR3 sequence is 15 residues long. The V gene's germline CDR1 is MNHEY and CDR2 SMNVEV (reference sequence). V was cut by 5 bases and J by 6 bases, with 19 bases left in between. The CDR3 DNA reads TGTGCCAGCAGTCTGACCGGAGCGGGTCAAGCTGAAGCTTTCTTT. It is translated as CASSLTGAGQAEAFF.

V usage is TRBV6-6 and J usage is TRBJ1-2, with 7 bases lining up with TRBD1. After removal of 6 bases from V and 5 bases from J, the junction contained 15 bases not matched to a gene. This CDR3 comprises 16 residues. Germline assignment: CDR1 MNHNY and CDR2 SVGAGI (reference sequence). The chain's CDR3 is CASSLPMTTGDYGYTF. The CDR3 DNA reads as TGTGCCAGCAGCCTCCCTATGACCACAGGGGATTATGGCTACACCTTC.

The CDR3 reads CASSRTYTEAFF. CDR3 bases: TGTGCCAGCAGCCGGACATACACTGAAGCTTTCTTT. The chain joins TRBV11-2 to TRBJ1-1, with D possibly TRBD1 on 5 matching bases. The CDR3 runs to 12 residues. Trimming removed 5 bases from V and 3 bases from J, with 7 bases in between. The germline V gene encodes CDR1 SGHAT and CDR2 FQNNGV.